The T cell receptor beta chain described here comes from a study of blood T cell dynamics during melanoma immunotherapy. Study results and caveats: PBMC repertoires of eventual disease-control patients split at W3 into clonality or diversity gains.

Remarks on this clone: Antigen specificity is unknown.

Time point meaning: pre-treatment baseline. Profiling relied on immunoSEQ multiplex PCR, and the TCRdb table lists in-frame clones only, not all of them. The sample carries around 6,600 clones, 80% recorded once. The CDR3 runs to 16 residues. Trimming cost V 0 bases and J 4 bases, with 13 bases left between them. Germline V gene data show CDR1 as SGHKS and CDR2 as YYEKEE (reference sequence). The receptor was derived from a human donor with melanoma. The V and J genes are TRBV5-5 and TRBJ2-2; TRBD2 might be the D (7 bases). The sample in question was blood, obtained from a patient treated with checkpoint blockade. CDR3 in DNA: TGTGCCAGCAGCTTGGATCTGGGGGGGCCCACCGGGGAGCTGTTTTTT. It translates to CASSLDLGGPTGELFF.